This T cell receptor beta chain was identified in a study of blood T cell repertoires in COVID-19. With 4 bases removed from V and 2 bases from J, the gap between germline ends came to 12 bases. The germline V gene encodes CDR1 MGHRA and CDR2 YSYEKL. This CDR3 has 14 amino acids. Sequencing was performed with immunoSEQ multiplex PCR; in TCRdb, only in-frame clones are kept and a portion is missing. There are tens of thousands of clones in the sample; 88% occur only once, and approximately 10% lies in the top ten. The specimen sequenced was peripheral blood. This TCR was recovered from a man aged 50-59 years with active COVID-19. This chain connects TRBV4-1 to TRBJ2-7; possible D gene TRBD1, 6 bases. CDR3 in DNA: TGCGCCAGCAGCCCGGGTCCAGGGGCCTACGAGCAGTACTTC. This translates into CASSPGPGAYEQYF.